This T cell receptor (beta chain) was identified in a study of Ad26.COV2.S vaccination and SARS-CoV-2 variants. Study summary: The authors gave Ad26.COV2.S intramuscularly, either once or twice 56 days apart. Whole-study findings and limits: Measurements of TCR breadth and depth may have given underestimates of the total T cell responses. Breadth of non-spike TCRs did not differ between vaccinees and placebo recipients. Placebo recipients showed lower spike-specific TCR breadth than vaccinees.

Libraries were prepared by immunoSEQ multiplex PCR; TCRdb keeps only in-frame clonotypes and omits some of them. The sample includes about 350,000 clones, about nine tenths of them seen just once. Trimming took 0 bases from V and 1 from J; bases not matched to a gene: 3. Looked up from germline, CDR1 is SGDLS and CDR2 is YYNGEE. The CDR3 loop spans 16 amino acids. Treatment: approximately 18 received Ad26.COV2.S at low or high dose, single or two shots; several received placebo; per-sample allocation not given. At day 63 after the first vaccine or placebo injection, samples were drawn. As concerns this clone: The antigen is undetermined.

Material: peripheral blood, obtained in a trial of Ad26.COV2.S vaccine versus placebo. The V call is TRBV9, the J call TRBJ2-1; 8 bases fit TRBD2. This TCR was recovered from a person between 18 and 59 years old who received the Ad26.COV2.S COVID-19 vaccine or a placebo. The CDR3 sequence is CASSVAAGASYNEQFF. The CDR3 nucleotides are TGTGCCAGCAGCGTAGCAGCGGGGGCTTCCTACAATGAGCAGTTCTTC.